These 7 T cell receptor beta chains originate from one sample sequenced in a study of blood T cells in healthy people across ages. Then a second PCR, running about 6 to 11 cycles, was carried out with a sample-barcoded 5' primer and a J-beta primer mix. A single record per CDR3 protein comes from TCRdb applying MiXCR to the 5' RACE reads. The sample yields approximately 1.5 million distinct CDR3 sequences, roughly two fifths seen once. The sequenced sample was blood. The receptor set was obtained from a woman between 18 and 30 years old in good health.

This clonotype was seen more than once but under ten times. The genes are TRBV6-2 or TRBV6-3 and TRBJ2-7; a possible D gene is TRBD1 (6 bases). The germline CDR1 and CDR2 sequences are MNHEY and SVGEGT. Trimming took off 1 base at V and 6 bases at J, with 13 bases between the two ends. The CDR3 contains 14 residues. The CDR3 bases are TGTGCCAGCAGTTACTACCTACAGGGTACCGAGCAGTACTTC. The encoded protein is CASSYYLQGTEQYF.

This clonotype was observed a handful of times. V is TRBV7-6 and J is TRBJ2-3; D may match TRBD1 or TRBD2 (5 bases each). Between the trimmed V and J ends, which lost 4 bases and 1 base, there was a span of 12 bases. CDR3 length: 15 residues. Germline CDR1 is SGHVS and CDR2 is FNYEAQ. The CDR3 loop is CASSSARGGTDTQYF. The CDR3 DNA is TGTGCCAGCAGCTCGGCCCGGGGCGGCACAGATACGCAGTATTTT. Filled out from reference TRBV7-6 and TRBJ2-3, the complete variable domain reads GAGVSQSPRYKVTKRGQDVALRCDPISGHVSLYWYRQALGQGPEFLTYFNYEAQQDKSGLPNDRFSAERPEGSISTLTIQRTEQRDSAMYRCASSSARGGTDTQYFGPGTRLTVL.

This clonotype was seen a few times. The chain combines TRBV29-1 with TRBJ2-1; 9 bases line up with TRBD1. There are 16 residues in the CDR3. The trim removed 1 base at V and 5 bases at J, leaving 9 bases unmatched. The germline V gene has CDR1 SQVTM and CDR2 ANQGSEA. CDR3 in DNA: TGCAGCGTTGAAGGGGGGGACAGGGTGAAGGACAATGAGCAGTTCTTC. This sequence encodes CSVEGGDRVKDNEQFF.

The V gene is TRBV4-3, the J gene TRBJ1-2, with D perhaps matching TRBD1 (5 bases). Trimming removed 1 base at V and 3 bases at J, with 21 bases between. The CDR3 contains 18 residues. From germline, CDR1 is LGHNA and CDR2 YSLEER. CDR3 sequence: CASSQAPGVRAQDYGYTF. The CDR3 DNA reads as TGCGCCAGCAGCCAAGCGCCGGGGGTTAGGGCCCAAGACTATGGCTACACCTTC.

The rearrangement links TRBV7-2 to TRBJ2-3, with 7 bases matching TRBD2. The CDR3 has 16 amino acids. Germline CDR1 and CDR2: SGHTA and FQGNSA. The ends lost 5 bases at V and 4 bases at J; junction bases unmatched: 12. In nucleotides, the CDR3 is TGTGCCAGCAGCCCCGCCCAGCGGGAATGGTCAGATACGCAGTATTTT. Residues: CASSPAQREWSDTQYF.

Concerning this clonotype itself: One end of the junction is discordant with germline, which a read error may explain. The chain carries TRBV7-2 and TRBJ1-1; D gene unclear. Looked up from germline, CDR1 is SGHTA and CDR2 is FQGNSA. This CDR3 has 14 residues. In DNA, the CDR3 is TGTGCCAGCAGCTTAGCCCCGGTGAACACTGAAGCTTACTTT. Amino acids: CASSLAPVNTEAYF.

This chain joins TRBV3-1 and TRBJ2-5; 8 bases are shared with TRBD2. TRBJ2-1 matches the DNA end more closely, so the J call is doubtful. Per germline, CDR1 LGHDT and CDR2 YNNKEL (reference sequence). The CDR3 sequence is 15 residues long. CDR3 nucleotide sequence: TGTGCCAGCAGGAACATAGCGGGGACTCAAGAGACCCAGTTCTTC. This sequence encodes CASRNIAGTQETQFF.